The following is a T cell receptor (beta chain) sequence with its context. Amplifying from RNA transcripts, the study obtained TCR beta CDR3 regions. An opening RT-PCR round employed HTBI primers and preceded a second-round multiplex PCR. TCRdb fed the multiplex PCR reads into MiXCR, producing one record per CDR3 protein. The sample comprises fewer than 250,000 distinct CDR3 sequences, over 25% of which are singletons, and 8.5% to 9.5% rests with the top ten. V lost 3 bases, J lost 5 bases, and 13 bases lay in between. This CDR3 comprises 14 residues. Per germline, CDR1 MDHEN and CDR2 SYDVKM. The data are from a study of Graves' ophthalmopathy and Graves' hyperthyroidism.

This clonotype originated in a man aged 50 to 60 with Graves' ophthalmopathy. Sequencing was performed on peripheral blood. This sequence joins TRBV28 and TRBJ2-5; either TRBD1 or TRBD2 may fit D (6 bases each). The DNA of the CDR3 is TGTGCCAGCAGTTTGGGGGGCTTTGGGGAGACCCAGTACTTC. Translated, it gives CASSLGGFGETQYF.